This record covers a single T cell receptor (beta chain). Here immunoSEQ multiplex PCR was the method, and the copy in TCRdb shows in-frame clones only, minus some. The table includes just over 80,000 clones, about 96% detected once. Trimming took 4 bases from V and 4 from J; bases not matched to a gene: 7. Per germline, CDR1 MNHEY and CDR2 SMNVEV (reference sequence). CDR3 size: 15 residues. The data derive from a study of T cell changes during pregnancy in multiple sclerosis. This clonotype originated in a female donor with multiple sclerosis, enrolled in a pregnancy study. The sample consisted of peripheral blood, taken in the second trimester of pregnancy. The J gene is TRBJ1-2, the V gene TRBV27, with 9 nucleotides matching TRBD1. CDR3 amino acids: CASSSAGTGIYGYTF. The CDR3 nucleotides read TGTGCCAGCAGTTCTGCCGGGACAGGGATCTATGGCTACACCTTC.